The T cell receptor beta chain under discussion was sequenced for a study of blood T cell repertoires in COVID-19. Study overall: The study drew acute and convalescent COVID-19 samples from the United States, Italy and Spain. PBMCs, B-cell-depleted T cells, or T cells provided the cDNA or gDNA that made up the material.

Only in-frame clones appear in the TCRdb table, and some are missing; sequencing was by immunoSEQ multiplex PCR. Altogether approximately 400,000 clones are present, approximately 89% being singletons, with the ten largest covering around 0.86%. V dropped 0 bases and J dropped 7 bases, with 19 bases sitting between them. Germline V gives CDR1 ENHRY, CDR2 SYGVKD. The CDR3 is made up of 16 amino acids. The chain carries TRBV10-3 and TRBJ2-7; possible D gene TRBD2, 5 bases. The receptor comes from a woman between 35 and 50 years old who had been exposed to COVID-19. The sample comprised PBMCs or T cells enriched from blood (not recorded which). The CDR3 nucleotides are TGTGCCATCAGTGAGTCGGGTAGCGTTACTTCCCGTGAGCAGTACTTC. The encoded protein is CAISESGSVTSREQYF.